This record concerns one T cell receptor (beta chain) sequence. This entry comes from a study of blood T cell repertoires in COVID-19. Study-level information: Samples came from the United States, Italy and Spain, spanning acute and convalescent COVID-19. T cells, B-cell-depleted T cells, or PBMCs supplied cDNA or gDNA.

The CDR3 length is 13 residues. The V gene's germline CDR1 is SQVTM and CDR2 ANQGSEA. V trimming: 6 bases; J trimming: 2 bases; junction bases outside the gene matches: 5. Authors' methods: Reference gene primer amplification gave nucleated cell count estimates. Profiled with immunoSEQ multiplex PCR; TCRdb holds only in-frame clones, not every one. V, J and clone size reflect that table, while D and trimming were determined from the DNA. The sample holds approximately 12,000 clones, 92% seen once. This rearrangement joins TRBV29-1 to TRBJ2-3; 7 positions match TRBD1. The sequenced sample was peripheral blood. The clonotype originates from a woman aged 70 to 79 with active COVID-19. The CDR3 region is CSVKGTVTDTQYF. CDR3 nucleotide sequence: TGCAGCGTCAAGGGGACAGTCACAGATACGCAGTATTTT.